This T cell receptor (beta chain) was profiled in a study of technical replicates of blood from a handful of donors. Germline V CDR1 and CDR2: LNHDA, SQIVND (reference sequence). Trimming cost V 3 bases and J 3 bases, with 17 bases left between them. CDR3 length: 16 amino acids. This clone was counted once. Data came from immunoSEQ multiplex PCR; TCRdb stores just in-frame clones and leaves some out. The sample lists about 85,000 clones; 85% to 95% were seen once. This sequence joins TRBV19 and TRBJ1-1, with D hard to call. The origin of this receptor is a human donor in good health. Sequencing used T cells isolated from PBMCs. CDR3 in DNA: TGTGCCAGTAGTATTAGGAGCGGGCAGTTTCACACTGAAGCTTTCTTT. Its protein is CASSIRSGQFHTEAFF.